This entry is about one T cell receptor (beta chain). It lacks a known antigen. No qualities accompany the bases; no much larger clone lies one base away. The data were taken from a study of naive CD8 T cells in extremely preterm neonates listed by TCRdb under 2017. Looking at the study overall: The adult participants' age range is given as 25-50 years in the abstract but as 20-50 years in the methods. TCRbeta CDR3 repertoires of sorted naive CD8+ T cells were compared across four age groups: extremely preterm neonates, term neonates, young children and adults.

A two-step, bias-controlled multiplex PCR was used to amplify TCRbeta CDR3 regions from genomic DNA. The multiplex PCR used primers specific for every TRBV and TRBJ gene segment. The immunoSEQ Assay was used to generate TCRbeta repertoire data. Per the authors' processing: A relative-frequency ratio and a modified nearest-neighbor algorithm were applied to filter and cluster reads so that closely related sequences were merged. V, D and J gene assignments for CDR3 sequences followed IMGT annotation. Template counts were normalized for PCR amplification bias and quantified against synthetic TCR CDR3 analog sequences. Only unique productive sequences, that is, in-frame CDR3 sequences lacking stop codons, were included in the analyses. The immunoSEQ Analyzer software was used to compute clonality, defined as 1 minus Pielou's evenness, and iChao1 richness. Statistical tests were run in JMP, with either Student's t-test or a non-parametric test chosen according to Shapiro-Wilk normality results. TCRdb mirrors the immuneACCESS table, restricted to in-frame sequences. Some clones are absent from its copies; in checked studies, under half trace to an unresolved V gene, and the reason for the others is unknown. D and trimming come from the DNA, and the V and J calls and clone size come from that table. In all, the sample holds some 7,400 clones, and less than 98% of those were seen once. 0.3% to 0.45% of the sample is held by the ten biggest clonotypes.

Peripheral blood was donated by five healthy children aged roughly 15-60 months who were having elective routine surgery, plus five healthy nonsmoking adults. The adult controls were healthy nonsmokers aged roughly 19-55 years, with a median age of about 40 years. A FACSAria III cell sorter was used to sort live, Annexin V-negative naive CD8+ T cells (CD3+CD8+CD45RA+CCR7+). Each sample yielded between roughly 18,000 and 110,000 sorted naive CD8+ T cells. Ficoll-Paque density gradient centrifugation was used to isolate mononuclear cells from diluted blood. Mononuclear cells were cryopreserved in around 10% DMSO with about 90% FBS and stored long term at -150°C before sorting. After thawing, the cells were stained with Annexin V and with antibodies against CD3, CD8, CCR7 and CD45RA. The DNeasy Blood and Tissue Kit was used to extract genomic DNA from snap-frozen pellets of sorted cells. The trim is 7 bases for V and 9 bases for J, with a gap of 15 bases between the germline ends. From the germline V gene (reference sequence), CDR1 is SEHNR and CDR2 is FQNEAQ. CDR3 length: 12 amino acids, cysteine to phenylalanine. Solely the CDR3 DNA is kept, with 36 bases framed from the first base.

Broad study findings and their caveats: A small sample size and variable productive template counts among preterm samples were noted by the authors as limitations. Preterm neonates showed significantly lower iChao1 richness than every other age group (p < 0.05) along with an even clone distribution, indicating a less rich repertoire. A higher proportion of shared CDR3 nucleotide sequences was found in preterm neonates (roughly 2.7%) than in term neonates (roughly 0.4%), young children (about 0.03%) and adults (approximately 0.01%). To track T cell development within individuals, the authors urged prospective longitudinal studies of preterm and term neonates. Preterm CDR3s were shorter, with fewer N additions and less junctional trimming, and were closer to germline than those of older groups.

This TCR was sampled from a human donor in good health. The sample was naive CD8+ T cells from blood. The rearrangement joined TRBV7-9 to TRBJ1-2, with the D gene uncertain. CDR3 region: CASTITGNSYTF. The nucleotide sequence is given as TGTGCCAGCACCATAACGGGAAATAGCTACACCTTC.